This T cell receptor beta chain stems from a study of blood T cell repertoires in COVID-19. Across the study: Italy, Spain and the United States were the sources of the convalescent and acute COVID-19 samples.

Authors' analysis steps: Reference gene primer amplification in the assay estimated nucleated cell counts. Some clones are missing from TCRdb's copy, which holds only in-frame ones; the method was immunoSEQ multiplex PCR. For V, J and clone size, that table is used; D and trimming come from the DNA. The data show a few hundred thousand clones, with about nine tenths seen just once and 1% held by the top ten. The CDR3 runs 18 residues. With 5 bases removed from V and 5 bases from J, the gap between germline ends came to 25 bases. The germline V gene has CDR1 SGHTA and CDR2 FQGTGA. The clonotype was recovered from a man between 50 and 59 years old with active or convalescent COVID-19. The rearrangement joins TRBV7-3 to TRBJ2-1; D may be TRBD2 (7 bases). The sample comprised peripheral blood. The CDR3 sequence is CASSVRGGSRRGDNEQFF. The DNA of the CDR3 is TGTGCCAGCAGCGTACGTGGCGGGAGCAGGAGGGGGGACAATGAGCAGTTCTTC.